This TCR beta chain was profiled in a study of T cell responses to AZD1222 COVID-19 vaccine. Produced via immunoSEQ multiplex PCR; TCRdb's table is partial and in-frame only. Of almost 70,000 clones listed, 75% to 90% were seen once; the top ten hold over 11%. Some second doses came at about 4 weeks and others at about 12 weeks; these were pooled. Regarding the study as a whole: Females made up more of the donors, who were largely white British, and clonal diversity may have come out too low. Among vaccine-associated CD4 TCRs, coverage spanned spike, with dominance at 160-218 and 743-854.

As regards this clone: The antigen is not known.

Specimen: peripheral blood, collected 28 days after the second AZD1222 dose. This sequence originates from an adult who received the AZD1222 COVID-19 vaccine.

The CDR3 region is CASSPAVAGGPENFNEQFF. CDR3 in DNA: TGTGCCAGCAGCCCTGCGGTAGCGGGGGGTCCCGAAAACTTTAATGAGCAGTTCTTC. The genes are TRBV6-2 or TRBV6-3 and TRBJ2-1, with 10 bases aligning to TRBD2. Germline V gene sequence: CDR1 MNHEY, CDR2 SVGEGT. This CDR3 region has 19 residues. V shed 6 bases and J 7 bases; nucleotides not matched to a gene: 21.